This T cell receptor (beta chain) was found in a study of T cells after yellow fever vaccination. Study findings and constraints: Once the booster was given, most primary-vaccination clones reappeared, at about 96% for CD4 and roughly 85% for CD8.

V dropped 7 bases and J dropped 3 bases, with 15 bases sitting between them. CDR3 length equals 13 residues. CDR1 and CDR2 from the germline V gene are SQVTM and ANQGSEA. This clonotype was recorded a few times. Its specificity is unknown. Generation of TCR cDNA used 5'RACE template switching (which added a universal primer site and UMIs). TCRdb re-analysed the 5' RACE reads in MiXCR, keeping a single row per CDR3 protein. The table includes some 240,000 distinct CDR3 sequences, roughly 3.3% detected once. The chain links TRBV29-1 to TRBJ1-2, with D maybe TRBD1 (5 bases). This sequence was found in a man between 18 and 35 years old who received the YFV17D yellow fever vaccine. The sample in question was CD4+ T cells sorted from PBMCs, obtained 10 days after the yellow fever booster vaccination. CDR3 protein: CSGGAGAYYGYTF. CDR3 bases: TGCAGCGGTGGGGCCGGGGCTTACTATGGCTACACCTTC.